The next 19 T cell receptor beta chains were all read from a single sample in a study of beta chain features in type 1 diabetes. Overall study findings and caveats: Shorter TCRB CDR3s, moderately but significantly so, marked every one of the four CD4+ subsets in Type 1 diabetes patients.

For these TCRs, the target antigens are not known. As every portion of the isolated RNA was reverse transcribed, the sequencing read expressed TCRB transcripts. The repertoire was sequenced with immunoSEQ multiplex PCR; TCRdb's copy has only in-frame clones and lacks some. The sample has over 100,000 clones, about a sixth seen once; the top ten hold 2.3%. Sequenced input: central memory CD4+ T cells from blood. These receptors came from a man aged 25 to 45 with type 1 diabetes.

This clone was seen only a few times. This chain links TRBV9 with TRBJ2-4; D may be TRBD1 (6 bases). CDR3 size: 15 residues. CDR1 is SGDLS, CDR2 YYNGEE, per germline. V lost 3 bases, J lost 2 bases, and 12 bases lay in between. This CDR3 is CASSASGTPKNIQYF. In DNA, the CDR3 is TGTGCCAGCAGCGCCTCCGGGACACCCAAAAACATTCAGTACTTC.

The chain is built from TRBV5-8 and TRBJ1-2; tentative D call: TRBD1 (5 bases). Germline V gene lookup returns CDR1 SGHTS and CDR2 YDEGEE. The CDR3 is made up of 17 amino acids. The V gene lost 0 bases and the J gene lost 4 bases, with 19 bases spanning the gap. Here the CDR3 DNA reads TGTGCCAGCAGCTTGGTGGCGGGGACGGATAGCAGCTATGGCTACACCTTC. Its protein is CASSLVAGTDSSYGYTF.

This clone occurred a few times. The genes are TRBV7-2 and TRBJ2-5, with D maybe TRBD2 (6 bases). The CDR3 has 18 amino acids. Germline V gene sequence: CDR1 SGHTA, CDR2 FQGNSA. V was pared by 2 bases and J by 1 base, with 20 bases between. CDR3 loop: CASSLSSGPGRSQETQYF. CDR3 nucleotides: TGTGCCAGCAGCTTAAGTAGCGGTCCTGGGCGTTCCCAAGAGACCCAGTACTTC.

V is TRBV11-3 and J is TRBJ1-2; D is possibly TRBD1 (5 bases). Germline CDR1 reads SGHNT; CDR2 reads YENEEA. Trimming took off 3 bases at V and 5 bases at J, with 25 bases between the two ends. This CDR3 is 18 amino acids long. CDR3 region: CASSFTGSARVRGYGYTF. Written as DNA, the CDR3 is TGTGCCAGCAGCTTTACAGGCTCAGCGCGAGTCCGGGGGTATGGCTACACCTTC.

This clone occurred many times. For the CDR3, the DNA is TGTGCCAGCAGCCAAGTTGCAGGGGGCAACACTGAAGCTTTCTTT. As protein: CASSQVAGGNTEAFF. This chain links TRBV14 with TRBJ1-1; TRBD1 matches 8 bases. This CDR3 has 15 residues. V was clipped by 1 base and J by 2 bases; unmatched bases: 3. Germline V CDR1 and CDR2: SGHDN, FVKESK. Together with reference TRBV14 and TRBJ1-1, the CDR3 gives the full variable domain: EAGVTQFPSHSVIEKGQTVTLRCDPISGHDNLYWYRRVMGKEIKFLLHFVKESKQDESGMPNNRFLAERTGGTYSTLKVQPAELEDSGVYFCASSQVAGGNTEAFFGQGTRLTVV.

J is TRBJ2-1 and V is TRBV6-5; a possible D gene is TRBD1 (6 bases). Between the trimmed V and J ends, which lost 4 bases and 3 bases, there was a span of 13 bases. Germline CDR1 MNHEY, CDR2 SVGAGI. The CDR3 extends over 15 amino acids. The CDR3 sequence: CASSFGTQLYNEQFF. The CDR3 DNA sequence: TGTGCCAGCAGTTTCGGGACACAACTCTACAATGAGCAGTTCTTC.

The rearrangement links TRBV4-2 to TRBJ2-4; 14 bases map to TRBD2. The CDR3 is 19 amino acids. V shed 4 bases, J shed 7 bases, and the junction held 15 bases outside the gene matches. CDR1 is LGHNA, CDR2 YNFKEQ, per germline. As DNA, the CDR3 is TGTGCCAGCAGCCTAGGGACTAGCGGGGGACCTGCCCTTGGGAACATTCAGTACTTC. Its translation is CASSLGTSGGPALGNIQYF.

This clone has more than one count but fewer than ten. CDR3 amino acids: CASSLSQAVHEQYF. CDR3 nucleotide sequence: TGTGCCAGCAGCTTAAGTCAGGCCGTCCACGAGCAGTACTTC. The chain is built from TRBV7-9 and TRBJ2-7; D remains ambiguous. The V end lost 2 bases, the J end lost 5 bases, and 13 bases lay between the germline ends. This CDR3 spans 14 amino acids. Germline CDR1 reads SEHNR; CDR2 reads FQNEAQ (reference sequence). Variable domain in full (rest from reference TRBV7-9 and TRBJ2-7): DTGVSQNPRHKITKRGQNVTFRCDPISEHNRLYWYRQTLGQGPEFLTYFQNEAQLEKSRLLSDRFSAERPKGSFSTLEIQRTEQGDSAMYLCASSLSQAVHEQYFGPGTRLTVT.

As regards this clone: A far larger clone is just one base off, so this is likely a read error. The gene calls are TRBV19 and TRBJ2-5, with D unresolved. Looked up from germline, CDR1 is LNHDA and CDR2 is SQIVND (reference sequence). The CDR3 totals 15 residues. Trimming stripped 1 base from V and 1 base from J, with 10 bases between. CDR3 protein: CASSIAAPTQETQYF. The DNA for the CDR3 is TGTGCCAGTAGTATAGCGGCACCTACCCAAGAGACCCAGTACTTC.

The rearrangement joins TRBV9 to TRBJ1-2; no reliable D call. This CDR3 spans 14 amino acids. V was shortened by 0 bases and J by 4 bases, with 10 bases between the two germline ends. Germline V gene sequence: CDR1 SGDLS, CDR2 YYNGEE. The CDR3 reads CASSVDPEAYGYTF. CDR3 DNA sequence: TGTGCCAGCAGCGTAGATCCGGAGGCCTATGGCTACACCTTC.

This clone was observed many times. This chain uses TRBV9 with TRBJ2-3, with D unclear. This CDR3 region has 15 residues. Germline V gives CDR1 SGDLS, CDR2 YYNGEE. V gave up 3 bases and J gave up 5 bases, with 16 bases separating them. CDR3 nucleotides: TGTGCCAGCAGCGCCGCCTTAGAGCCCATAGATACGCAGTATTTT. Amino acid sequence: CASSAALEPIDTQYF.

The genes are TRBV28 and TRBJ2-5; the D call may be TRBD1 or TRBD2 (6 bases each). This CDR3 comprises 12 residues. The germline V and J ends were trimmed by 3 bases and 5 bases, with 7 bases remaining between them. Germline CDR1 reads MDHEN; CDR2 reads SYDVKM. DNA for the CDR3: TGTGCCAGCAGTTTCGGGGGCGAGACCCAGTACTTC. Its protein product is CASSFGGETQYF.

This clone was picked up a small number of times. This chain joins TRBV29-1 and TRBJ2-5, with 8 nucleotides matching TRBD2. The CDR3 loop spans 13 amino acids. The V segment lost 4 bases and the J segment 5 bases; nucleotides outside the gene matches: 6. CDR1 and CDR2 (germline): SQVTM, ANQGSEA. The CDR3 sequence is CSVAGLVGETQYF. The CDR3 coding sequence is TGCAGCGTTGCGGGACTAGTTGGTGAGACCCAGTACTTC.

V usage is TRBV7-6 and J usage is TRBJ2-1; D tentatively fits TRBD1 or TRBD2 (5 bases each). CDR3 size: 17 residues. The V and J ends lost 5 bases and 4 bases respectively, with 21 bases between them. The germline V gene has CDR1 SGHVS and CDR2 FNYEAQ. CDR3 DNA: TGTGCCAGCAGCGCCCGATGGGGGTTACCCCCTTACAATGAGCAGTTCTTC. It specifies CASSARWGLPPYNEQFF.

This clone was observed a single time. The chain is built from TRBV30 and TRBJ1-2, with 8 bases that match TRBD1. Germline V gene data show CDR1 as GTSNPN and CDR2 as SVGIG (reference sequence). Trimming cost V 0 bases and J 8 bases; bases outside gene matches: 5. This CDR3 spans 13 amino acids. The CDR3 here is CAWSVGQGNGYTF. CDR3 DNA sequence: TGTGCCTGGAGTGTCGGACAGGGTAACGGCTACACCTTC.

The chain employs TRBV7-9 and TRBJ1-5; D uncertain. The germline CDR1 and CDR2 sequences are SEHNR and FQNEAQ (reference sequence). There are 14 residues in the CDR3. The V gene lost 6 bases and the J gene lost 3 bases, with 12 bases spanning the gap. The CDR3, as DNA: TGTGCCAGCAGTCCAGGTGGGTCCAATCAGCCCCAGCATTTT. It codes for CASSPGGSNQPQHF.

On this clone itself: One end of the junction varies from germline; a read error may be responsible. This chain joins TRBV7-8 and TRBJ1-2; D gene ambiguous. CDR3 length: 17 amino acids. Germline lookup yields CDR1 SGHVS and CDR2 FQNEAQ. The CDR3 DNA sequence: TGTGCCATCAGCTTAGCTCGCAGATTCCAAGCTAACTATGGCTACACCTTC. Encoded protein: CAISLARRFQANYGYTF.

The chain has TRBV7-8 and TRBJ1-5; D gene ambiguous. Germline V gene lookup returns CDR1 SGHVS and CDR2 FQNEAQ. CDR3 length: 15 amino acids. The germline V and J ends were trimmed by 1 base and 0 bases, with 7 bases remaining between them. The DNA of the CDR3 is TGTGCCAGCAGCTTAGAGGGAAGTAGCAATCAGCCCCAGCATTTT. Residues: CASSLEGSSNQPQHF.

The chain recombines TRBV5-1 with TRBJ2-5, with TRBD1 matching over 8 bases. J was trimmed by 4 bases and V by 4 bases; bases with no gene match: 9. The germline CDR1 and CDR2 sequences are SGHRS and YFSETQ. CDR3 length equals 15 residues. CDR3 nucleotide sequence: TGCGCCAGCAGCCTTCGGACAGGGCAGGGAGAGACCCAGTACTTC. This codes for CASSLRTGQGETQYF. The full variable domain, with the rest looked up from reference TRBV5-1 and TRBJ2-5, is KAGVTQTPRYLIKTRGQQVTLSCSPISGHRSVSWYQQTPGQGLQFLFEYFSETQRNKGNFPGRFSGRQFSNSRSEMNVSTLELGDSALYLCASSLRTGQGETQYFGPGTRLLVL.